These 27 T cell receptor beta chains originate from one sample sequenced in a study of T cells in Graves' hyperthyroidism and ophthalmopathy. Amplification yielded TCR beta CDR3 regions, with RNA transcripts as the source. The HTBI primer set served for first-round RT-PCR of the TCR CDR3. TCRdb re-analysed the multiplex PCR reads in MiXCR, keeping a single row per CDR3 protein. The sample lists more than 350,000 distinct CDR3 sequences, around 15% seen once, with 15% to 20% in the top ten. The material sequenced was blood. Receptors were obtained from a woman under 40 with Graves' ophthalmopathy.

There are many counts of this clonotype. The genes are TRBV7-9 and TRBJ1-1; 9 bases line up with TRBD1. CDR1 and CDR2 (germline): SEHNR, FQNEAQ (reference sequence). V was pared by 5 bases and J by 4 bases, with 14 bases of the junction left unmatched. The CDR3 extends over 17 amino acids. DNA for the CDR3: TGTGCCAGCAGCCAACGGGGGGACAGGGCCAGCCCCACTGAAGCTTTCTTT. Its protein product is CASSQRGDRASPTEAFF. Supplemented by reference TRBV7-9 and TRBJ1-1, the full variable domain reads DTGVSQNPRHKITKRGQNVTFRCDPISEHNRLYWYRQTLGQGPEFLTYFQNEAQLEKSRLLSDRFSAERPKGSFSTLEIQRTEQGDSAMYLCASSQRGDRASPTEAFFGQGTRLTVV.

This chain connects TRBV20-1 to TRBJ2-1; 16 bases line up with TRBD2. Germline V gives CDR1 DFQATT, CDR2 SNEGSKA (reference sequence). This CDR3 comprises 18 residues. V lost 5 bases and J lost 12; bases outside the gene matches: 19. The CDR3 here is CSAVIPGLAGGITMTQFF. The CDR3 DNA follows: TGCAGTGCTGTAATACCGGGACTAGCGGGGGGGATAACAATGACGCAGTTCTTC.

The chain employs TRBV9 and TRBJ1-1; 7 bases agree with TRBD1. The CDR3 totals 15 residues. Germline-derived CDR1 and CDR2 are SGDLS and YYNGEE. V shed 4 bases, J shed 4 bases, and the junction held 10 bases outside the gene matches. The CDR3 bases are TGTGCCAGCAGCAGCGACAGGGAAGGGGGCACTGAAGCTTTCTTT. It is translated as CASSSDREGGTEAFF.

At least ten counts were recorded for this clonotype. The chain employs TRBV20-1 and TRBJ2-1; D may correspond to TRBD1 or TRBD2 (5 bases each). The V gene lost 6 bases and the J gene lost 12 bases, with 24 bases spanning the gap. The germline gives CDR1 DFQATT, CDR2 SNEGSKA (reference sequence). CDR3 length equals 14 residues. CDR3 in DNA: TGCAGTGCCTCACCCGGGACGTCCGAATTTGGGCAGTTCTTC. Protein sequence: CSASPGTSEFGQFF.

This clonotype was detected many times. This chain joins TRBV7-8 and TRBJ2-1, with TRBD2 identical over 10 bases. Germline assignment: CDR1 SGHVS and CDR2 FQNEAQ. The CDR3 length is 16 residues. V lost 4 bases and J lost 8; bases outside the gene matches: 11. CDR3 protein: CASSSHSGGPGDEQFF. In DNA, the CDR3 is TGTGCCAGCAGCTCTCATAGCGGGGGGCCTGGCGATGAGCAGTTCTTC.

This clonotype occurred many times. The J gene is TRBJ2-3, the V gene TRBV2; 10 bases are shared with TRBD2. V dropped 5 bases and J dropped 3; count of bases not matched to a gene: 5. Germline lookup yields CDR1 SNHLY and CDR2 FYNNEI. The CDR3 extends over 15 amino acids. CDR3 DNA sequence: TGTGCCAGCAGTCCAGAGCGGGGGGGGACAGATACGCAGTATTTT. This gives the protein CASSPERGGTDTQYF.

Points on this clonotype: One junction end does not reproduce the germline sequence, and a read error may be involved. V and J are TRBV27 and TRBJ2-5, with a possible D match to TRBD1 (5 bases). CDR3 length equals 14 residues. The germline V gene encodes CDR1 MNHEY and CDR2 SMNVEV (reference sequence). This CDR3 is CTSRLTQGWETQYF. The CDR3 DNA reads as TGTACCAGCAGATTAACCCAGGGTTGGGAGACCCAGTACTTC.

This sequence joins TRBV20-1 and TRBJ2-5; 8 bases are shared with TRBD2. The length of the CDR3 is 14 residues. Trimming cost V 0 bases and J 3 bases; bases outside gene matches: 3. Germline V gene sequence: CDR1 DFQATT, CDR2 SNEGSKA (reference sequence). This chain's CDR3 is CSARDSGVEETQYF. DNA of the CDR3: TGCAGTGCTAGAGATAGCGGGGTGGAAGAGACCCAGTACTTC.

The chain recombines TRBV20-1 with TRBJ2-3; TRBD2 agrees at 10 bases. CDR1 DFQATT and CDR2 SNEGSKA come from the germline V gene (reference sequence). The V gene end was trimmed by 6 bases and the J gene end by 1 base; junction bases not matched to a gene: 13. The length of the CDR3 is 17 residues. In DNA form, the CDR3 reads TGCAGTGCAACCGTAAGAGCGGGGGGGCGCGGCACAGATACGCAGTATTTT. As protein: CSATVRAGGRGTDTQYF.

This clonotype was observed at least ten times. This chain uses TRBV27 with TRBJ1-1; D perhaps matches TRBD1 (6 bases). From germline, CDR1 is MNHEY and CDR2 SMNVEV (reference sequence). This CDR3 comprises 14 residues. Trimming took off 7 bases at V and 0 bases at J, with 12 bases between the two ends. The CDR3 is CASIGGGLNTEAFF. DNA of the CDR3: TGTGCCAGCATAGGGGGGGGCCTGAACACTGAAGCTTTCTTT.

V gene TRBV12-3 or TRBV12-4 combines with J gene TRBJ1-1; a possible D gene is TRBD1 (6 bases). The CDR3 sequence is 16 residues long. The V gene lost 5 bases and the J gene lost 1 base, with 17 bases spanning the gap. The CDR3 DNA reads TGTGCCAGCAGTCCCCTTTGGGGGCGGAAGAACACTGAAGCTTTCTTT. It specifies CASSPLWGRKNTEAFF.

The chain recombines TRBV12-3 or TRBV12-4 with TRBJ1-4; the D gene is possibly TRBD1 (5 bases). The length of the CDR3 is 14 residues. V was pared by 5 bases and J by 7 bases, with 14 bases between. The CDR3 sequence: CASSPGGFSEKLFF. The CDR3 DNA reads TGTGCCAGCAGTCCCGGGGGTTTTAGTGAAAAACTGTTTTTT.

This clonotype was picked up many times. Here the CDR3 reads CASSIREGEYNEQFF. The DNA for the CDR3 is TGTGCCAGCAGTATCCGCGAAGGGGAATACAATGAGCAGTTCTTC. This chain uses TRBV12-3 or TRBV12-4 with TRBJ2-1; perhaps TRBD1 as D (5 bases). Trimming took off 5 bases at V and 4 bases at J, with 15 bases between the two ends. The CDR3 sequence is 15 residues long.

This clonotype was found many times. The V and J genes are TRBV13 and TRBJ2-1; 8 bases are a match to TRBD2. The CDR3 consists of 16 residues. CDR1 and CDR2 from the germline V gene are PRHDT and FYEKMQ (reference sequence). V gave up 5 bases and J gave up 9 bases; unmatched junction bases: 15. The CDR3 region is CASSPVGSGVMGEQFF. CDR3 DNA: TGTGCCAGCAGCCCGGTGGGTAGCGGGGTAATGGGTGAGCAGTTCTTC.

This clonotype was counted a few times. CDR3: CATSRDRRNTIYF. CDR3 in DNA: TGTGCCACCAGCAGGGACAGGCGAAACACCATATATTTT. The chain links TRBV15 to TRBJ1-3; 7 bases align to TRBD1. The V segment lost 3 bases and the J segment 5 bases; nucleotides outside the gene matches: 1. CDR3 length: 13 amino acids. Germline assignment: CDR1 LNHNV and CDR2 YYDKDF (reference sequence).

There are many counts of this clonotype. The chain carries TRBV6-1 and TRBJ2-3; no definite D call. Trimming shortened V by 6 bases and J by 0 bases, and 7 bases separated the two germline ends. Germline V gives CDR1 MNHNS, CDR2 SASEGT. The CDR3 has 13 amino acids. Here the CDR3 reads CASSDPSTDTQYF. CDR3 in DNA: TGTGCCAGCAGCGATCCGAGCACAGATACGCAGTATTTT.

V and J are TRBV19 and TRBJ1-1; D is uncertain. The V and J ends lost 7 bases and 0 bases respectively, with 15 bases between them. From germline, CDR1 is LNHDA and CDR2 SQIVND (reference sequence). The CDR3 has 15 amino acids. The CDR3 is CASTQAGPLNTEAFF. CDR3 DNA sequence: TGTGCCAGTACCCAGGCAGGACCTTTGAACACTGAAGCTTTCTTT.

The J gene is TRBJ2-5, the V gene TRBV4-2; 11 bases agree with TRBD2. V shed 2 bases and J 2 bases; nucleotides not matched to a gene: 10. Germline V gives CDR1 LGHNA, CDR2 YNFKEQ. This CDR3 is built from 18 residues. The CDR3 spells CASSQNVLAGDEQETQYF. The DNA of the CDR3 is TGTGCCAGCAGCCAAAATGTACTAGCGGGGGACGAACAAGAGACCCAGTACTTC.

This clonotype turned up a few times. The V gene is TRBV5-4, the J gene TRBJ2-5; weak D call: TRBD2 (5 bases). The CDR3 is made up of 13 amino acids. V lost 2 bases and J lost 3, with 8 bases in between. The germline V gene has CDR1 SGHNT and CDR2 YYREEE (reference sequence). The CDR3 DNA is TGTGCCAGCAGCTTTTTCGGGGAAGAGACCCAGTACTTC. Protein product: CASSFFGEETQYF.

In this sample, this clonotype turned up a few times. This may stem from a read error, because a much larger clone lies one nucleotide away. The rearrangement joins TRBV2 to TRBJ2-1; 8 bases are shared with TRBD2. Unmatched junction bases numbered 9, after V lost 6 bases and J lost 2 bases. Germline V gene sequence: CDR1 SNHLY, CDR2 FYNNEI. The CDR3 extends over 16 amino acids. The CDR3 loop is CASSEELAVTYNEQFF. The CDR3 nucleotides read TGTGCCAGCAGCGAGGAACTAGCGGTGACCTACAATGAGCAGTTCTTC. Based on the CDR3 plus reference TRBV2 and TRBJ2-1, the full variable domain is EPEVTQTPSHQVTQMGQEVILRCVPISNHLYFYWYRQILGQKVEFLVSFYNNEISEKSEIFDDQFSVERPDGSNFTLKIRSTKLEDSAMYFCASSEELAVTYNEQFFGPGTRLTVL.

This clonotype was detected ten times or more. This chain links TRBV20-1 with TRBJ2-2; 7 bases fit TRBD2. With V trimmed by 0 bases and J by 7 bases, 14 bases remained unmatched. CDR1 and CDR2 from the germline V gene are DFQATT and SNEGSKA (reference sequence). This CDR3 is built from 17 residues. The CDR3 here is CSARERRGLGIGGELFF. The CDR3 region has the DNA TGCAGTGCTAGAGAAAGGCGGGGGTTGGGGATTGGCGGGGAGCTGTTTTTT.

There are many counts of this clonotype. J is TRBJ2-5 and V is TRBV5-5; 11 bases fit TRBD2. The germline gives CDR1 SGHKS, CDR2 YYEKEE (reference sequence). This CDR3 is 16 amino acids long. With V trimmed by 4 bases and J by 0 bases, 5 bases remained unmatched. CDR3 sequence: CASSRGLAVDQETQYF. DNA for the CDR3: TGTGCCAGCAGCCGGGGACTAGCGGTTGACCAAGAGACCCAGTACTTC.

The chain combines TRBV4-1 with TRBJ1-1; D is unclear. The CDR3 loop spans 14 amino acids. CDR1 and CDR2 from the germline V gene are MGHRA and YSYEKL. V was shortened by 3 bases and J by 1 base, with 9 bases between the two germline ends. The CDR3 is CASSHMTQNTEAFF. In nucleotides, the CDR3 is TGCGCCAGCAGCCACATGACACAGAACACTGAAGCTTTCTTT.

This sequence joins TRBV6-1 and TRBJ1-1, with D maybe TRBD1 (5 bases). Germline V lookup: CDR1 MNHNS, CDR2 SASEGT. Trimming took 5 bases from V and 0 from J, leaving 16 bases between them. The CDR3 has 16 amino acids. The CDR3 protein is CASSLRALGVNTEAFF. The CDR3 region has the DNA TGTGCCAGCAGTCTGAGGGCCCTGGGGGTGAACACTGAAGCTTTCTTT.

This clonotype has ten or more counts. CDR3 region: CASSPGGNAGNTIYF. CDR3 bases: TGTGCCAGCAGCCCCGGGGGGAACGCTGGAAACACCATATATTTT. V gene TRBV7-2 combines with J gene TRBJ1-3; weak D call: TRBD1 (5 bases). This CDR3 is 15 amino acids long. CDR1 is SGHTA, CDR2 FQGNSA, per germline. Between the trimmed V and J ends, which lost 5 bases and 2 bases, there was a span of 13 bases.

Worth noting for this clonotype: A much larger clone lies a single base off, so this may be a read error. The V and J genes are TRBV15 and TRBJ2-1; TRBD2 matches 8 bases. The end of the DNA fits TRBJ2-7 better, so the J call may be wrong. This CDR3 is 18 amino acids long. Germline V gene data show CDR1 as LNHNV and CDR2 as YYDKDF (reference sequence). DNA of the CDR3: TGTGCCACCAGCAGAGGCCTGGACGGGCGGGGGGCCTACAATGAGCAGTACTTC. Translation: CATSRGLDGRGAYNEQYF.

This clonotype appeared many times. The rearrangement joins TRBV20-1 to TRBJ2-7; maybe TRBD2 (5 bases). The CDR3 is 16 amino acids. Deletions cut 6 bases from V and 3 bases from J, with 24 bases between. Per germline, CDR1 DFQATT and CDR2 SNEGSKA (reference sequence). CDR3 loop: CSADGLLGGESYEQYF. The CDR3 DNA follows: TGCAGTGCCGACGGGCTACTCGGAGGCGAGAGCTACGAGCAGTACTTC.